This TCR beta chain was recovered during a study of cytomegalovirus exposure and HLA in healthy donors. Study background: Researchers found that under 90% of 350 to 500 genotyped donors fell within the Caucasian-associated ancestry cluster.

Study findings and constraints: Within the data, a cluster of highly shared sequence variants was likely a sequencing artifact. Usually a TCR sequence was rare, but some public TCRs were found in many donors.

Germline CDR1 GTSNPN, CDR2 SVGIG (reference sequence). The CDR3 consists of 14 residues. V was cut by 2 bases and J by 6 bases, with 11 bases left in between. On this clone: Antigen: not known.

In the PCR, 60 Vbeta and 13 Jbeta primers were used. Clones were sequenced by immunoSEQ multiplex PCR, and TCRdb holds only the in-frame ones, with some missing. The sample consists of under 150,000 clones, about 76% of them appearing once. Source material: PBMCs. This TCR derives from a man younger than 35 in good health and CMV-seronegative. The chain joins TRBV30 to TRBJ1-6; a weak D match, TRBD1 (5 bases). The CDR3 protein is CAWSQVRGNSPLHF. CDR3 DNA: TGTGCCTGGAGTCAGGTTAGGGGTAATTCACCCCTCCACTTT.